The clone carrying this T cell receptor beta chain was seen many times. Its matching antigen is unknown. The source of the sample is a study of T-cell memory formation after mild COVID-19. The overall study: For the most part, TCR clusters were specific to one donor. The study, taken as a whole, reports: Within pre-infection memory, some responding clones were found, suggesting cross-reactive memory joined. A balance of CD4 and CD8 characterized clones contracting day 15 to 85, whereas later expanders leaned CD4+.

TCRalpha and TCRbeta libraries used 5'RACE with constant-segment primers and UMIs. TCRdb used MiXCR to reprocess the 5' RACE reads, holding one entry per CDR3 protein. The sample contains around 340,000 distinct CDR3 sequences, about 13% of which appear only once. V shed 8 bases and J shed 5 bases, with 15 bases lying between them. The germline V gene encodes CDR1 MNHEY and CDR2 SMNVEV (reference sequence). The CDR3 runs to 13 residues. The sequenced sample consisted of PBMCs or a T cell subset sorted from them (not recorded which). The chain employs TRBV27 and TRBJ1-2; no reliable D call. The TCR was taken from a man in his late teens or twenties who had mild COVID-19 (a few samples of this study predate the infection). Cell type and time point are not known. The CDR3 loop is CASRPEFGYGYTF. CDR3 nucleotide sequence: TGTGCCAGCCGGCCAGAGTTTGGTTATGGCTACACCTTC.